These 29 T cell receptor beta chains came from one sample sequenced in a study of naive and memory T cell subsets. Both TRBC1 and TRBC2 were covered by a beta constant-region primer of two equimolar oligonucleotides. In TCRdb, the UMI-ligation and nested PCR reads were re-called with MiXCR into one record per CDR3 protein. The sample has 120,000 to 150,000 distinct CDR3 sequences, 15% to 20% seen once. Sequenced: naive CD4+ T cells from blood. These receptors were taken from a human donor in good health.

This clonotype has only a few counts. The chain joins TRBV6-2 or TRBV6-3 to TRBJ2-3; a weak D match, TRBD2 (5 bases). The length of the CDR3 is 16 residues. Germline CDR1 reads MNHEY; CDR2 reads SVGEGT. Between the trimmed V and J ends, which lost 2 bases and 0 bases, there was a span of 12 bases. The DNA of the CDR3 is TGTGCCAGCAGTTACGGGAGACGGACGAGCACAGATACGCAGTATTTT. This gives the protein CASSYGRRTSTDTQYF.

This clonotype turned up a few times. The CDR3 here is CASRDRNYEQYF. The CDR3 region has the DNA TGTGCCAGCAGGGACAGGAACTACGAGCAGTACTTC. The chain has TRBV25-1 and TRBJ2-7; 7 bases agree with TRBD1. Trimming at V came to 6 bases and at J to 3 bases, leaving 2 bases not matched to a gene. This CDR3 contains 12 residues. Germline V gene lookup returns CDR1 MGHDK and CDR2 SYGVNS.

For the CDR3, the DNA is TGTGCCAGCAGCCGTTGGGGACAGGGGCCCGAGCTGTTTTTT. Protein product: CASSRWGQGPELFF. The chain combines TRBV28 with TRBJ2-2, with 10 bases aligning to TRBD1. Looked up from germline, CDR1 is MDHEN and CDR2 is SYDVKM. The J segment lost 11 bases and the V segment lost 6 bases, leaving 9 bases of the junction unmatched. The CDR3 is made up of 14 amino acids.

This clonotype occurred a few times. The chain links TRBV12-3 or TRBV12-4 to TRBJ2-6, with 13 bases matching TRBD2. J was trimmed by 0 bases and V by 6 bases; bases with no gene match: 8. This CDR3 contains 19 residues. The CDR3 DNA reads as TGTGCCAGCAGCCTAAGGACTAGCGGGAGCCGCTCTGGGGCCAACGTCCTGACTTTC. Translated, it gives CASSLRTSGSRSGANVLTF.

The chain recombines TRBV18 with TRBJ2-7; D may be TRBD1 (6 bases). Germline CDR1 and CDR2: KGHSH and LQKENI. CDR3 size: 14 residues. Trimming left V 3 bases short and J 3 bases short, with 12 bases between. The CDR3 DNA is TGTGCCAGCTCACCCATAAAACAGGGCTACGAGCAGTACTTC. Residues: CASSPIKQGYEQYF.

V gene TRBV7-2 combines with J gene TRBJ2-1; 11 bases agree with TRBD2. The germline CDR1 and CDR2 sequences are SGHTA and FQGNSA. Losses at the gene ends were 2 bases for V and 8 bases for J; bases not matched to a gene: 5. This CDR3 region has 15 residues. CDR3 coding DNA: TGTGCCAGCAGCTTAAGACTAGCGGGACGGTATGAGCAGTTCTTC. Amino acid sequence: CASSLRLAGRYEQFF.

V is TRBV6-5 and J is TRBJ2-7, with TRBD2 matching 9 bases. The V and J ends lost 5 bases and 2 bases, in that order; junction bases with no gene match: 4. This CDR3 contains 14 residues. Germline loops: CDR1 MNHEY, CDR2 SVGAGI. The CDR3 protein is CASSTSGYTYEQYF. The CDR3 DNA follows: TGTGCCAGCAGTACTAGCGGGTATACCTACGAGCAGTACTTC.

V is TRBV2 and J is TRBJ2-7; 7 nucleotides line up with TRBD1. This CDR3 is built from 13 residues. Germline-derived CDR1 and CDR2 are SNHLY and FYNNEI. The V gene end was trimmed by 7 bases and the J gene end by 7 bases; junction bases not matched to a gene: 10. CDR3 nucleotide sequence: TGTGCCAGCAACCTAGGACAGGCTCGGGAGCAGTACTTC. Its translation: CASNLGQAREQYF.

This clonotype was observed a few times. V gene TRBV12-3 or TRBV12-4 combines with J gene TRBJ2-1, with unresolved D. The CDR3 length is 14 residues. The V and J ends lost 4 bases and 1 base respectively, with 8 bases between them. The CDR3 loop is CASSSVGSYNEQFF. In nucleotides, the CDR3 is TGTGCCAGCAGTTCTGTGGGGTCCTACAATGAGCAGTTCTTC.

Only a few counts were recorded for this clonotype. The rearrangement uses TRBV5-1 and TRBJ2-2; D is uncertain. Germline CDR1 reads SGHRS; CDR2 reads YFSETQ. With 0 bases removed from V and 6 bases from J, the gap between germline ends came to 12 bases. The length of the CDR3 is 15 residues. The CDR3 region is CASSLDFQVAGELFF. CDR3 sequence (DNA): TGCGCCAGCAGCTTGGATTTTCAGGTCGCCGGGGAGCTGTTTTTT.

The chain carries TRBV6-5 and TRBJ1-1; maybe TRBD1 (6 bases). The CDR3 runs 15 residues. Germline V gene lookup returns CDR1 MNHEY and CDR2 SVGAGI. Between the trimmed V and J ends, which lost 3 bases and 2 bases, there was a span of 13 bases. The CDR3 DNA follows: TGTGCCAGCAGTTATGGGTACAGGGCCAACACTGAAGCTTTCTTT. Protein sequence: CASSYGYRANTEAFF.

The rearrangement uses TRBV5-1 and TRBJ2-3; 7 nucleotides match TRBD2. The trim removed 0 bases at V and 3 bases at J, leaving 13 bases unmatched. The length of the CDR3 is 18 residues. Germline CDR1 SGHRS, CDR2 YFSETQ. Here the CDR3 DNA reads TGCGCCAGCAGCTTGGGTAGAACCAGACTAGCTGGTACAGATACGCAGTATTTT. It is translated as CASSLGRTRLAGTDTQYF. The whole variable domain, remainder taken from reference TRBV5-1 and TRBJ2-3, is KAGVTQTPRYLIKTRGQQVTLSCSPISGHRSVSWYQQTPGQGLQFLFEYFSETQRNKGNFPGRFSGRQFSNSRSEMNVSTLELGDSALYLCASSLGRTRLAGTDTQYFGPGTRLTVL.

The chain has TRBV12-3 or TRBV12-4 and TRBJ1-4; D is unresolved. CDR3 length: 13 amino acids. The V end lost 9 bases, the J end lost 5 bases, and 13 bases lay between the germline ends. The CDR3 DNA reads TGTGCCAGTCAACCCCGGTCCAATGAAAAACTGTTTTTT. This gives the protein CASQPRSNEKLFF.

The chain links TRBV9 to TRBJ2-5; D not certain. Germline CDR1 reads SGDLS; CDR2 reads YYNGEE. The CDR3 totals 11 residues. The germline V and J ends were trimmed by 1 base and 5 bases, with 3 bases remaining between them. The DNA for the CDR3 is TGTGCCAGCAGCGTAAGTGAGACCCAGTACTTC. Protein product: CASSVSETQYF.

This clonotype turned up a few times. V and J are TRBV10-3 and TRBJ1-2, with 7 bases identical to TRBD1. The CDR3 spans 13 residues. Germline V gene lookup returns CDR1 ENHRY and CDR2 SYGVKD. The V segment lost 10 bases and the J segment 3 bases; nucleotides outside the gene matches: 8. DNA of the CDR3: TGTGCCACTGGGGGAGGGGGCCACTATGGCTACACCTTC. Protein: CATGGGGHYGYTF.

This clonotype was seen a handful of times. This chain uses TRBV7-2 with TRBJ1-5; 7 bases match TRBD1. J gave up 4 bases and V 3 bases, and 0 bases lay outside the gene matches. The CDR3 contains 13 residues. In germline, CDR1 is SGHTA, CDR2 FQGNSA. In DNA, the CDR3 is TGTGCCAGCAGCTTGGACAGGAATCAGCCCCAGCATTTT. Its translation is CASSLDRNQPQHF.

The chain joins TRBV5-8 to TRBJ2-1, with 7 bases aligning to TRBD1. The length of the CDR3 is 12 residues. Germline assignment: CDR1 SGHTS and CDR2 YDEGEE. After removal of 2 bases from V and 10 bases from J, the junction contained 3 bases not matched to a gene. The CDR3 DNA sequence: TGTGCCAGCAGCTTAAGAGGGGGCGAGCAGTTCTTC. Its protein is CASSLRGGEQFF.

The chain carries TRBV5-6 and TRBJ1-2, with D possibly being TRBD1 (5 bases). The length of the CDR3 is 15 residues. V was trimmed by 4 bases and J by 7 bases, leaving 20 bases between them. Germline CDR1 SGHDT, CDR2 YYEEEE. The CDR3 sequence: CASSPVGGGRGGYTF. The CDR3 coding sequence is TGTGCCAGCAGCCCTGTTGGCGGGGGGAGAGGTGGCTACACCTTC.

The chain links TRBV11-2 to TRBJ2-1; maybe TRBD2 (6 bases). Trimming removed 2 bases at V and 4 bases at J, with 21 bases between. Germline CDR1 and CDR2: SGHAT and FQNNGV. This CDR3 region has 18 residues. The CDR3 DNA reads as TGTGCCAGCAGCTTACCGATTAGCGGTGGAGGATCGTACAATGAGCAGTTCTTC. Translated, it gives CASSLPISGGGSYNEQFF.

The rearrangement uses TRBV28 and TRBJ2-7, with a possible D match to TRBD2 (6 bases). Germline CDR1 is MDHEN and CDR2 is SYDVKM. Between the trimmed V and J ends, which lost 4 bases and 0 bases, there was a span of 13 bases. This CDR3 comprises 15 residues. Here the CDR3 reads CASSSSGLSSYEQYF. In DNA, the CDR3 is TGTGCCAGCAGTTCAAGCGGGTTGAGCTCCTACGAGCAGTACTTC.

This clonotype has a handful of counts. The chain recombines TRBV2 with TRBJ2-7, with 10 bases fitting TRBD1. CDR1 is SNHLY and CDR2 is FYNNEI in the germline V gene. The CDR3 has 14 residues. Trimming cost V 3 bases and J 3 bases; bases outside gene matches: 2. The CDR3 here is CASSDGQGGYEQYF. Written as DNA, the CDR3 is TGTGCCAGCAGTGACGGACAGGGGGGCTACGAGCAGTACTTC. Full variable domain (remainder filled in from reference TRBV2 and TRBJ2-7): EPEVTQTPSHQVTQMGQEVILRCVPISNHLYFYWYRQILGQKVEFLVSFYNNEISEKSEIFDDQFSVERPDGSNFTLKIRSTKLEDSAMYFCASSDGQGGYEQYFGPGTRLTVT.

The gene calls are TRBV7-2 and TRBJ2-5; D is ambiguous. CDR1 SGHTA and CDR2 FQGNSA come from the germline V gene. Trimming stripped 5 bases from V and 4 bases from J, with 8 bases between. This CDR3 is built from 12 residues. DNA for the CDR3: TGTGCCAGCAGCCCACCTAGAGAGACCCAGTACTTC. Translating gives CASSPPRETQYF.

The chain employs TRBV5-1 and TRBJ2-3, with 7 bases lining up with TRBD1. This CDR3 is 15 amino acids long. The trim removed 0 bases at V and 2 bases at J, leaving 3 bases unmatched. The germline CDR1 and CDR2 sequences are SGHRS and YFSETQ. CDR3 DNA: TGCGCCAGCAGCTTGGGGGGACAGACCACAGATACGCAGTATTTT. This sequence encodes CASSLGGQTTDTQYF.

In DNA form, the CDR3 reads TGTGCCAGCAGTTACTCCACAGGGGGCACGATAACTGAAGCTTTCTTT. Amino acids: CASSYSTGGTITEAFF. This chain connects TRBV6-5 to TRBJ1-1; 9 bases are shared with TRBD1. Germline CDR1 MNHEY, CDR2 SVGAGI. V dropped 0 bases and J dropped 5; count of bases not matched to a gene: 7. This CDR3 is built from 16 residues.

J is TRBJ2-1 and V is TRBV27, with 12 positions matching TRBD2. This CDR3 has 14 amino acids. Trimming cost V 6 bases and J 9 bases; bases outside gene matches: 6. Germline V gene data show CDR1 as MNHEY and CDR2 as SMNVEV (reference sequence). The CDR3 region is CASRLAGGPGEQFF. CDR3 sequence (DNA): TGTGCCAGCAGGCTAGCGGGAGGGCCAGGTGAGCAGTTCTTC.

This clonotype was counted between two and nine times. The CDR3 loop is CASSFRVNTEAFF. The CDR3 DNA follows: TGTGCCAGCAGCTTCAGGGTGAACACTGAAGCTTTCTTT. The J gene is TRBJ1-1, the V gene TRBV28, with D possibly TRBD1 on 5 matching bases. Germline CDR1 MDHEN, CDR2 SYDVKM. The V end lost 6 bases, the J end lost 0 bases, and 8 bases lay between the germline ends. CDR3 length equals 13 residues.

This clonotype has at least ten counts. The chain uses TRBV9 and TRBJ2-2; D gene uncertain. Germline values: CDR1 SGDLS, CDR2 YYNGEE. V was pared by 5 bases and J by 2 bases, with 16 bases between. This CDR3 comprises 16 residues. DNA for the CDR3: TGTGCCAGCAGTTCCGAGGTCAGGTATAACACCGGGGAGCTGTTTTTT. Translated: CASSSEVRYNTGELFF. Combining the CDR3 with reference TRBV9 and TRBJ2-2 gives the whole variable domain DSGVTQTPKHLITATGQRVTLRCSPRSGDLSVYWYQQSLDQGLQFLIQYYNGEERAKGNILERFSAQQFPDLHSELNLSSLELGDSALYFCASSSEVRYNTGELFFGEGSRLTVL.

This clonotype was detected a few times. The rearrangement joins TRBV2 to TRBJ2-3, with D perhaps matching TRBD2 (6 bases). Per the germline V gene, CDR1 is SNHLY and CDR2 is FYNNEI. The CDR3 has 18 residues. The V gene lost 4 bases and the J gene lost 0 bases, with 20 bases spanning the gap. The CDR3 sequence is CASSGQKGRLDSTDTQYF. The CDR3 DNA follows: TGTGCCAGCAGTGGCCAGAAGGGGAGACTAGATAGCACAGATACGCAGTATTTT. Based on the CDR3 plus reference TRBV2 and TRBJ2-3, the full variable domain is EPEVTQTPSHQVTQMGQEVILRCVPISNHLYFYWYRQILGQKVEFLVSFYNNEISEKSEIFDDQFSVERPDGSNFTLKIRSTKLEDSAMYFCASSGQKGRLDSTDTQYFGPGTRLTVL.

The J gene is TRBJ2-7, the V gene TRBV4-2; 7 nucleotides align to TRBD2. V was pared by 1 base and J by 2 bases, with 11 bases of the junction left unmatched. The CDR3 length is 17 residues. Per the germline V gene, CDR1 is LGHNA and CDR2 is YNFKEQ. The CDR3 loop reads CASSQGRATSPTYEQYF. The DNA of the CDR3 is TGTGCCAGCAGCCAAGGCCGGGCGACTAGCCCAACCTACGAGCAGTACTTC.